This T cell receptor beta chain was identified in a study of OX40 agonist ivuxolimab in advanced cancers. Background on the whole study: Ivuxolimab was a fully human IgG2 agonistic monoclonal antibody targeting the costimulatory receptor OX40 (CD134). Intravenous ivuxolimab was administered to patients every 2 weeks at six dose levels: 0.01, 0.1, 0.3, 1.5, 3 and 10 mg/kg. Among the roughly 50 dose-escalation patients, some 19 had hepatocellular carcinoma, some 15 melanoma, 9 renal cell carcinoma and 9 head and neck cancer. In the dose-escalation cohort, approximately 82% of patients were male, and the mean age was roughly 60 years, with a range of roughly 20 to 80. Prior anti-PD-1, anti-PD-L1 or anti-CTLA-4 therapy was permitted, and checkpoint inhibitors had been received by 30% to 40% of dose-escalation patients. Partial responses occurred in three dose-escalation patients, of whom one had hepatocellular carcinoma and two had cutaneous melanoma. The point of sequencing TCRbeta in the periphery was to test whether ivuxolimab changed TCR sequence diversity and drove clonal T-cell expansion. The paper covers the monotherapy dose-escalation part of the phase I ivuxolimab trial, which included N of about 50 patients. Paper-wide results and their limitations: On average, CD8+ T cells showed more expanded clones than CD4+ T cells after ivuxolimab. Low levels of normalized T-cell clonal expansion were also seen in some nonresponding patients. In the 0.1-3.0 mg/kg groups, partial responders had among the lowest normalized peripheral clonal expansion, particularly in CD8+ T cells. Clonal expansion of both CD4+ and CD8+ blood T cells was observed from baseline to week 6 at doses 0.1 to 3.0 mg/kg. The antigen specificity of the peripheral T cells that underwent clonal expansion was not determined.

Genomic DNA was extracted from sorted cells for sequencing of the TCRbeta CDR3 region. The immunoSEQ Assay was used to sequence the TCRbeta CDR3 regions. In its TCRdb copy, this immuneACCESS table keeps in-frame sequences only and misses some clones. Where compared with another copy, unresolved V genes explain less than half of these, and the others have no known cause. Across this sample there are 75,000 to 100,000 clones, with more than 85% seen only once. Jointly, the top ten make up approximately 0.32% of the sample. CDR3 length: 11 amino acids, cysteine to phenylalanine. The DNA shown is the 33-base CDR3, in frame from base 1. V loses 5 bases of germline sequence and J loses 5 bases, and the interval between the two ends is 4 bases. CDR1 KGHSH and CDR2 LQKENI are derived from the germline V gene. A note on this clone: Its antigen remains undetermined. The record has no base qualities; no much larger clone is one base away.

Patients with autoimmune disease history or receiving systemic immunosuppression were excluded from the trial. In every dose cohort, peripheral blood was drawn for TCR sequencing at baseline, cycle 4 day 1, and cycle 7 day 1. The samples were taken from a phase I, first-in-human, multicenter, open-label dose-escalation trial of ivuxolimab. Adults with locally advanced or metastatic head and neck squamous cell, hepatocellular, melanoma or renal cell carcinoma were enrolled in the trial. Before TCR sequencing, CD4+ T cells and CD8+ T cells were sorted from peripheral blood as separate populations. The receptor comes from an adult with an advanced solid tumor such as melanoma, head and neck, liver or kidney cancer. The specimen was CD4+ or CD8+ T cells sorted from blood, collected in a trial of the OX40 agonist ivuxolimab. This receptor chain uses TRBV18 and TRBJ2-1; no confident D gene assignment can be made. The CDR3 protein: CASSTNNEQFF. The DNA is TGTGCCAGCTCAACGAACAATGAGCAGTTCTTC.